This T cell receptor beta chain stems from a study of T-cell memory formation after mild COVID-19. Study results and limitations: Contracting CD4+ clones sat mainly in CM and EM; CD8+ in EMRA. Memory from before infection featured some responding clones, which suggests cross-reactive memory joined.

Details on this clonotype: The antigen is undetermined.

The V gene lost 0 bases and the J gene lost 5 bases, with 7 bases spanning the gap. CDR3 size: 13 residues. CDR1 is SGHRS, CDR2 YFSETQ, per germline. A 5'RACE reaction primed in the constant segment made cDNA libraries of TCR alpha and TCR beta, and these carried sample barcodes and UMIs. TCRdb reanalysed the 5' RACE reads using MiXCR and keeps one entry per CDR3 protein. Among about 50,000 distinct CDR3 sequences listed, roughly 12% were seen once. The sequenced sample was PBMCs or a T cell subset sorted from them (not recorded which). The rearrangement links TRBV5-1 to TRBJ2-3; no clear D gene. The TCR sequence derives from a man aged 18-30 years who had mild COVID-19 (a few samples of this study predate the infection). Cell type and time point are not known. CDR3 sequence: CASSLALEDTQYF. CDR3 nucleotides: TGCGCCAGCAGCTTGGCACTGGAAGATACGCAGTATTTT.